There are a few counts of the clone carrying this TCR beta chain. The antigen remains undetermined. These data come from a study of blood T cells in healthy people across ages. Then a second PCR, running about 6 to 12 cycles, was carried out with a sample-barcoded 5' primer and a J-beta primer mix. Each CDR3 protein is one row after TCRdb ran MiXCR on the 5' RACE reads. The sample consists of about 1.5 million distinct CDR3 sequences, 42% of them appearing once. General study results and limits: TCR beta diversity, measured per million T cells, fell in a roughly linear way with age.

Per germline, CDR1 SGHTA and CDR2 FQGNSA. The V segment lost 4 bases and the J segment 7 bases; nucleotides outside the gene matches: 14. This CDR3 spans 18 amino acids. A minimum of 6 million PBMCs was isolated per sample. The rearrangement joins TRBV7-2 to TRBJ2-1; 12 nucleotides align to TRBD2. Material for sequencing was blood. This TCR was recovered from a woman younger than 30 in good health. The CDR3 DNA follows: TGTGCCAGCAGCTCAGAGGGACTAGCGGGTGTATGGGGGAATGAGCAGTTCTTC. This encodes CASSSEGLAGVWGNEQFF.